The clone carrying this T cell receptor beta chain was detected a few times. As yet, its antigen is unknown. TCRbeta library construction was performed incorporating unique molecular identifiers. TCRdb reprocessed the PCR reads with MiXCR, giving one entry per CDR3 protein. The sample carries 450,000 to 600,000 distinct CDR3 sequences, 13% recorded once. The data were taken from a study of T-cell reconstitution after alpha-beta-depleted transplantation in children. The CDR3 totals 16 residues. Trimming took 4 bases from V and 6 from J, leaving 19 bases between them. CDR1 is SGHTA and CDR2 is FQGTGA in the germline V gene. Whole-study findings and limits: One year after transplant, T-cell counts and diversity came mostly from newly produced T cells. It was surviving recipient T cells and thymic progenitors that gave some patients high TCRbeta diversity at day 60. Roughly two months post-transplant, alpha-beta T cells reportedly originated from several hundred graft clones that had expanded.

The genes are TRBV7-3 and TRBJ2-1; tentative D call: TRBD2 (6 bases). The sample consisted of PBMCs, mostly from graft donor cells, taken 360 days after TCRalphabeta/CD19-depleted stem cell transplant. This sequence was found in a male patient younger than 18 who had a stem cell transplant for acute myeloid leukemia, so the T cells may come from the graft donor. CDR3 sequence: CASSSSGTLGGNEQFF. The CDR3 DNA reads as TGTGCCAGCAGCTCATCCGGGACTCTGGGGGGCAATGAGCAGTTCTTC.